The T cell receptor beta chain described here comes from a study (dated by TCRdb to about 2016). Libraries were prepared through RT-PCR. TCRdb records Illumina MiSeq as the sequencer. The public reads were run again by TCRdb, first through fastp at Q25 and then through MiXCR, and only productive beta chains were kept. Merged by CDR3 protein, the rows form single entries marked with the most common genes and DNA. The sample includes around 700,000 distinct CDR3 sequences, with approximately 15% observed a single time. The leading ten clones occupy 3.6% of the sample. This clonotype came up a few times. Its antigen is unknown. No base quality values were provided; no much bigger clone lies one nucleotide off. Taken from the germline V gene (reference sequence), the CDR1 and CDR2 loops are DFQATT and SNEGSKA. The CDR3 spans 16 residues, from the cysteine through the phenylalanine. Only CDR3 DNA is held: 48 bases, read in frame from base 1. V and J are trimmed by 0 bases and 4 bases, and the gene matches miss 8 bases of the junction.

The rearranged segments are TRBV20-1 and TRBJ1-3; TRBD1 agrees with 8 junctional bases. Source material: memory CD4+ T cells from blood. The source is a female donor in good health, serving as a healthy control. For the CDR3, the sequence is CSARDWGQGAGNTIYF. The bases are TGCAGTGCTAGAGATTGGGGGCAGGGGGCCGGAAACACCATATATTTT.